This T cell receptor beta chain emerged from a study of blood T cell repertoires in COVID-19. Overall study context: Spain, Italy and the United States supplied samples that represented acute and convalescent COVID-19.

CDR1 and CDR2 from the germline V gene are SGHDT and YYEEEE. The CDR3 sequence is 15 residues long. V shed 0 bases and J shed 7 bases, with 14 bases lying between them. Original methodology: Using reference gene primer amplification, nucleated cell counts were estimated. Profiling relied on immunoSEQ multiplex PCR, and the TCRdb table lists in-frame clones only, not all of them. V and J calls plus clone size are reproduced from that table; the DNA served to infer D and trimming. The sample carries over 250,000 clones, roughly 85% recorded once. The chain has TRBV5-6 and TRBJ1-3; D uncertain. The TCR originated in a man in his fifties or sixties with active or convalescent COVID-19. Sequencing was carried out using peripheral blood. CDR3 in DNA: TGTGCCAGCAGCTTGGGCCCGGAGTCTCGGAACACCATATATTTT. Its protein product is CASSLGPESRNTIYF.